Listed below are T cell receptor beta chains from one sample, sequenced in a study of shared clonotypes between healthy human individuals. The assay was immunoSEQ multiplex PCR, and TCRdb's table has in-frame clones only and misses some. The repertoire consists of 2 million to 2.5 million clones, with 95% occurring once and the leading ten covering 0.1% to 0.15%. Sequenced: naive CD4+ T cells sorted from blood. The receptors come from a man aged 18 to 35 in good health. Both conserved end residues are part of each CDR3. The order of the fields is clone size, D gene, J gene, V gene, CDR3 DNA, CDR3 protein. D genes are given only for firm matches. For some rows the clone size is stated as once, few or many, or as a class when expanded; others skip it.

once,TRBD1,TRBJ1-1,TRBV6-5,TGTGCCAGCAGTTACATCCGGACAGGCGTGAACACTGAAGCTTTCTTT,CASSYIRTGVNTEAFF
NA,NA,TRBJ2-7,TRBV5-4,TGTGCCAGCAGCTTGAGGCAGGGGAGTCTTGACGAGCAGTACTTC,CASSLRQGSLDEQYF
NA,TRBD2,TRBJ2-5,TRBV2,TGTGCCAGCAGTGAAGCACGGGCTAGCGGCCAAGAGACCCAGTACTTC,CASSEARASGQETQYF
NA,NA,TRBJ2-7,TRBV20-1,TGCAGTGCGTTCAGGGACTACGAGCAGTACTTC,CSAFRDYEQYF
NA,NA,TRBJ2-3,TRBV19,TGTGCCAGTAGTATAGGAATCTCGGCAGGTAGCACAGATACGCAGTATTTT,CASSIGISAGSTDTQYF
NA,NA,TRBJ2-4,TRBV6-5,TGTGCCAGCAGTTACTCGAGGCAGCGTATAGACATTCAGTACTTC,CASSYSRQRIDIQYF
few,NA,TRBJ1-6,TRBV30,TGTGCCTGGAAGGCAGGGAACTCACCCCTCCACTTT,CAWKAGNSPLHF
NA,TRBD2,TRBJ2-3,TRBV5-6,TGTGCCAGCAGAAAGGCGGGCGGGGGGACAGATACGCAGTATTTT,CASRKAGGGTDTQYF
NA,NA,TRBJ1-1,TRBV6-1,TGTGCCAGCAGTTCGCTCACTGAAGCTTTCTTT,CASSSLTEAFF
NA,TRBD2,TRBJ2-5,TRBV7-9,TGTGCCAGCAGCTTTCTGTTACTAGCGAGCCAAGAGACCCAGTACTTC,CASSFLLLASQETQYF
NA,TRBD1,TRBJ1-1,TRBV18,TGTGCCAGCTCACCTCAAGTGACAGGGTCAAACACTGAAGCTTTCTTT,CASSPQVTGSNTEAFF
NA,TRBD2,TRBJ2-1,TRBV10-3,TGTGCCATCGGGCCTAGCGGGGGTAACAATGAGCAGTTCTTC,CAIGPSGGNNEQFF
NA,NA,TRBJ2-2,TRBV7-9,TGTGCCAGCAGCTTAGACGCGAACACCGGGGAGCTGTTTTTT,CASSLDANTGELFF
NA,NA,TRBJ1-2,TRBV5-1,TGCGCCAGCAGCTTGGGGACACTAAACTATGGCTACACCTTC,CASSLGTLNYGYTF
NA,NA,TRBJ2-7,TRBV30,TGTGCCTGGAGTGCGATTTCCTACGAGCAGTACTTC,CAWSAISYEQYF
once,TRBD1,TRBJ2-2,TRBV7-3,TGTGCCAGCAGCCCACAGGGGGCCCTGAACACCGGGGAGCTGTTTTTT,CASSPQGALNTGELFF
NA,TRBD1,TRBJ2-7,TRBV7-2,TGTGCCAGCAGCCCAACCCGACAGGGGGGATTTTACGAGCAGTACTTC,CASSPTRQGGFYEQYF
NA,NA,TRBJ1-2,TRBV6-1,TGTGCCAGCCATTTTAGACCGGATGGCTACACCTTC,CASHFRPDGYTF
NA,TRBD2,TRBJ2-1,TRBV5-1,TGCGCCAGCAGTCTCGGACTAGCGGGAGGCTCCTACAATGAGCAGTTCTTC,CASSLGLAGGSYNEQFF
NA,NA,TRBJ2-2,TRBV14,TGTGCCAGCAGCCAAGTCGGTGGGGGGGCCACCGGGGAGCTGTTTTTT,CASSQVGGGATGELFF
NA,TRBD2,TRBJ2-3,TRBV30,TGTGCCTGGAGTGTTAAAAAAGGCGGGAGTAGTGGTACAGATACGCAGTATTTT,CAWSVKKGGSSGTDTQYF
NA,TRBD2,TRBJ2-5,TRBV25-1,TGTGCCAGCAGAGTCGCGGGAGCGGAGACCCAGTACTTC,CASRVAGAETQYF
NA,NA,TRBJ2-7,TRBV6-5,TGTGCCTCAGGGGCGGGACTGTCCTACGAGCAGTACTTC,CASGAGLSYEQYF
NA,NA,TRBJ2-7,TRBV6-5,TGTGCCAGCACCCGTGGGCGAGATCCCTACGAGCAGTACTTC,CASTRGRDPYEQYF
NA,NA,TRBJ2-6,TRBV11-2,TGTGCCAGCAGACCCTTAGGGGTTGGGGCCAACGTCCTGACTTTC,CASRPLGVGANVLTF
once,TRBD2,TRBJ2-1,TRBV4-1,TGCGCCAGCAGCCAAAGGGGAAAAGCGGGGACCTACAATGAGCAGTTCTTC,CASSQRGKAGTYNEQFF
NA,TRBD1,TRBJ2-7,TRBV7-3,TGTGCCAGCAGCCCAACAGGGGCCTCATACGAGCAGTACTTC,CASSPTGASYEQYF
NA,NA,TRBJ1-4,TRBV10-3,TGTGCCATCAGTGAGTCCCGGGGGATTGAAAAACTGTTTTTT,CAISESRGIEKLFF
NA,NA,TRBJ1-2,TRBV6-1,TGTGCCAGCAGTGATGCGGGGGGTACGGGCAACTATGGCTACACCTTC,CASSDAGGTGNYGYTF
few,NA,TRBJ1-2,TRBV14,TGTGCCAGCAGCCGCCTAGACAGGTCCGATGGCTACACCTTC,CASSRLDRSDGYTF
NA,NA,TRBJ2-2,TRBV18,TGTGCCAGCTCACCCCTTGGACAGCCCGGGGAGCTGTTTTTT,CASSPLGQPGELFF
NA,TRBD2,TRBJ2-3,TRBV7-6,TGTGCCAGCAGCTTGGGTCCGGGACTAGCGGGGGAAGGCACAGATACGCAGTATTTT,CASSLGPGLAGEGTDTQYF
NA,NA,TRBJ2-7,TRBV7-9,TGTGCCAGCAGCGCAGGTGGGGGGTCCTACGAGCAGTACTTC,CASSAGGGSYEQYF
NA,TRBD1,TRBJ1-2,TRBV29-1,TGCAGCGTTGAGAGCAGGGGGCGCGATTATGGCTACACCTTC,CSVESRGRDYGYTF
NA,NA,TRBJ2-2,TRBV10-2,TGCGCCAGCTCTAACTGGGGAACCGGGGAGCTGTTTTTT,CASSNWGTGELFF
NA,TRBD2,TRBJ2-7,TRBV5-1,TGCGCCAGCAGCTTGACTAGCGGGAGTGACGAGCAGTACTTC,CASSLTSGSDEQYF
NA,NA,TRBJ1-1,TRBV18,TGTGCCAGCTACTTTTCTAGGAACACTGAAGCTTTCTTT,CASYFSRNTEAFF
once,NA,TRBJ1-2,TRBV6-5,TGTGCCAGCAGTCCCCTTGGCAGGGGAGCCTATGGCTACACCTTC,CASSPLGRGAYGYTF
NA,NA,TRBJ2-5,TRBV2,TGTGCCAGCAGGTTGGTCCCCCGGGGGACCCAGTACTTC,CASRLVPRGTQYF
NA,NA,TRBJ2-2,TRBV10-3,TGTGCCATCAGTGGGCAGGGACTGAACACCGGGGAGCTGTTTTTT,CAISGQGLNTGELFF
once,NA,TRBJ1-3,TRBV5-1,TGCGCCAGCAGCTTGAATGCGGCGCCTTCTGGAAACACCATATATTTT,CASSLNAAPSGNTIYF
once,NA,TRBJ1-6,TRBV5-1,TGCGCCAGCAGCTTGGAGGGGCAAATCAATTCACCCCTCCACTTT,CASSLEGQINSPLHF
NA,TRBD2,TRBJ2-2,TRBV6-5,TGTGCCAGCAGGGGAAGCGGGACCACCGGGGAGCTGTTTTTT,CASRGSGTTGELFF
NA,TRBD1,TRBJ1-2,TRBV5-4,TGTGCCAGCAGCCTGGGACAGGGGGCGCTTTCCTATGGCTACACCTTC,CASSLGQGALSYGYTF
NA,TRBD1,TRBJ2-7,TRBV11-2,TGTGCCAGCAGCTTAGAAACAGGGGTGACGTACGAGCAGTACTTC,CASSLETGVTYEQYF
NA,TRBD1,TRBJ1-4,TRBV6-1,TGTGCCAGCCTCCCGGGACAGGGTCGGAAACTGTTTTTT,CASLPGQGRKLFF
NA,TRBD2,TRBJ2-1,TRBV7-9,TGTGCCAGCAGCGATAATTCTGCCAGCGGGAGAAAGCAGTTCTTC,CASSDNSASGRKQFF
NA,NA,TRBJ2-7,TRBV6-5,TGTGCCAGCAGTCGTTATCTCAAAGCCTACGAGCAGTACTTC,CASSRYLKAYEQYF
NA,NA,TRBJ2-5,TRBV11-2,TGTGCCAGCAGCTGGGGGCAGACCCAGTACTTC,CASSWGQTQYF
NA,NA,TRBJ2-1,TRBV18,TGTGCCAGCTCACCAAGGCGGATGGCCTACAATGAGCAGTTCTTC,CASSPRRMAYNEQFF